Sequencing of this TCR beta chain was carried out in a study of shared clonotypes between healthy human individuals. General observations from the study: Sample collection involved blood only; tissue repertoires are likely different.

Germline V gives CDR1 MNHNY, CDR2 SVGAGI (reference sequence). This CDR3 has 12 amino acids. V lost 6 bases and J 3 bases, leaving 9 bases between the germline ends. Notes on this clone: The target antigen is unknown. The sample holds other DNA sequences that translate to the same CDR3.

Libraries were prepared by immunoSEQ multiplex PCR; TCRdb keeps only in-frame clonotypes and omits some of them. This repertoire shows 300,000 or so clones, approximately 79% found once; its top ten account for 9% to 12%. Sequenced input: memory CD4+ T cells sorted from blood. Subset noted: CD45RA-negative fraction. The V and J genes are TRBV6-6 and TRBJ2-7; D is perhaps TRBD1 (6 bases). The receptor comes from a man between 25 and 39 years old in good health. CDR3 coding DNA: TGTGCCAGCAGCCAACAGGGCTACGAGCAGTACTTC. Translation gives CASSQQGYEQYF.